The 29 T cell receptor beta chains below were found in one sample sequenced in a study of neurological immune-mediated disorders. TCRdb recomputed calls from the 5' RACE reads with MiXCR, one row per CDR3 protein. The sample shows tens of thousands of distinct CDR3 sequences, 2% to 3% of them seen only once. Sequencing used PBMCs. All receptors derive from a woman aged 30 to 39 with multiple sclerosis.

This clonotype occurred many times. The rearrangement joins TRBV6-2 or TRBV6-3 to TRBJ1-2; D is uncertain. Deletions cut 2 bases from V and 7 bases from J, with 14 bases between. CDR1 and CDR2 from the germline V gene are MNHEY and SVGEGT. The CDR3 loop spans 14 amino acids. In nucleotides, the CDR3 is TGTGCCAGCAGTTACCATGTTGTGGCCGGTGGCTACACCTTC. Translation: CASSYHVVAGGYTF.

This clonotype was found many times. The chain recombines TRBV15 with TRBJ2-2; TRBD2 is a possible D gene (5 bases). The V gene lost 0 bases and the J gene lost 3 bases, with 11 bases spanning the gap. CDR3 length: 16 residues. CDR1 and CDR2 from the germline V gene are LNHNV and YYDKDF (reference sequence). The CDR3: CATSRDWGADTGELFF. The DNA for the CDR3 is TGTGCCACCAGCAGAGATTGGGGAGCTGACACCGGGGAGCTGTTTTTT.

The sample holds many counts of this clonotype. This chain's CDR3 is CASSPPTGRAKAYTF. As DNA, the CDR3 is TGTGCCAGCAGTCCCCCGACAGGGAGGGCGAAAGCATACACCTTC. The chain employs TRBV28 and TRBJ1-2, with 7 bases identical to TRBD1. The V and J ends lost 5 bases and 11 bases, in that order; junction bases with no gene match: 17. Looked up from germline, CDR1 is MDHEN and CDR2 is SYDVKM. This CDR3 has 15 residues.

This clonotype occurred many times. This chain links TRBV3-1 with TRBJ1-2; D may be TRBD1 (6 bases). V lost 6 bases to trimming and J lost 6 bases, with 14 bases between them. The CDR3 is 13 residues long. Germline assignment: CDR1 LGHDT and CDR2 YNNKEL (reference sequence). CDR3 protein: CASSQSAGDGYTF. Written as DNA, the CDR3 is TGTGCCAGCAGTCAAAGCGCAGGGGATGGCTACACCTTC.

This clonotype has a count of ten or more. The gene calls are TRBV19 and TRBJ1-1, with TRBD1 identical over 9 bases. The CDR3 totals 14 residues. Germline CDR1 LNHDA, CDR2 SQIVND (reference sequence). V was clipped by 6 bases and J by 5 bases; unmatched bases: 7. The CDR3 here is CASRAFGQGTEAFF. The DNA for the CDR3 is TGTGCCAGTAGGGCCTTCGGACAGGGGACTGAAGCTTTCTTT.

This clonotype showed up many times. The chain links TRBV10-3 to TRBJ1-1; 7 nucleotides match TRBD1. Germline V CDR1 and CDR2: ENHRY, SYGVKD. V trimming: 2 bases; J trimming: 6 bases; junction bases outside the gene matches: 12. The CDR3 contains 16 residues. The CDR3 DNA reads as TGTGCCATCAGTGAGGGGTCGACAGGGAAATCGGCTGAAGCTTTCTTT. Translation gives CAISEGSTGKSAEAFF.

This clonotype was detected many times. CDR3 sequence: CASSLAQGMSKNIQYF. Written as DNA, the CDR3 is TGTGCCAGCAGCTTAGCCCAGGGGATGTCCAAAAACATTCAGTACTTC. The chain uses TRBV7-9 and TRBJ2-4; maybe TRBD1 (6 bases). Looked up from germline, CDR1 is SEHNR and CDR2 is FQNEAQ (reference sequence). V was pared by 0 bases and J by 2 bases, with 11 bases between. This CDR3 contains 16 residues.

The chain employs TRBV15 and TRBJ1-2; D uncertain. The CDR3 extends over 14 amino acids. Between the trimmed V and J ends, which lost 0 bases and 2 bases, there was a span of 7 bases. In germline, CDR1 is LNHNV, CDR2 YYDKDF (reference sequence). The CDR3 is CATSRDHTNYGYTF. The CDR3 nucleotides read TGTGCCACCAGCAGAGATCACACCAACTATGGCTACACCTTC.

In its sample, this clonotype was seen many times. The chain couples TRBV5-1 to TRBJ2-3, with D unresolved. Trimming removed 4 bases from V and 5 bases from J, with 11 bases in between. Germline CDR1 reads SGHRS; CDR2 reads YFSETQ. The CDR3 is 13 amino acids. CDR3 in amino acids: CASSQRKVDTQYF. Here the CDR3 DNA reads TGCGCCAGCAGCCAACGAAAGGTAGATACGCAGTATTTT.

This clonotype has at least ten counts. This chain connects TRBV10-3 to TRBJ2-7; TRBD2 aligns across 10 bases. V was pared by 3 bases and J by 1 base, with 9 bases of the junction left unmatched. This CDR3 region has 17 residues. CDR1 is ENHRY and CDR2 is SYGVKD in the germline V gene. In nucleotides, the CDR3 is TGTGCCATCAGTGACTCTAAAACTAGCGGGGTATCCTACGAGCAGTACTTC. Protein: CAISDSKTSGVSYEQYF.

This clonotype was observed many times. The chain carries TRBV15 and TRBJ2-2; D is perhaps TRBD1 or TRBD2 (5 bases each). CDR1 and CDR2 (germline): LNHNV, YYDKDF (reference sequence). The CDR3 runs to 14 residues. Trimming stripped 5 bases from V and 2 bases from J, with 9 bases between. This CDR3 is CATSGTVNTGELFF. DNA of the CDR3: TGTGCCACCAGCGGGACGGTAAACACCGGGGAGCTGTTTTTT.

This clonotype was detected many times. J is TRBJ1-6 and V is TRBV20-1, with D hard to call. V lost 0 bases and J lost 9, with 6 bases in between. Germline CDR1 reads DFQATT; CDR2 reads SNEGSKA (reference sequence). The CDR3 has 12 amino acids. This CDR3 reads CSARDEGSPLHF. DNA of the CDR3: TGCAGTGCTAGAGATGAGGGTTCACCCCTCCACTTT.

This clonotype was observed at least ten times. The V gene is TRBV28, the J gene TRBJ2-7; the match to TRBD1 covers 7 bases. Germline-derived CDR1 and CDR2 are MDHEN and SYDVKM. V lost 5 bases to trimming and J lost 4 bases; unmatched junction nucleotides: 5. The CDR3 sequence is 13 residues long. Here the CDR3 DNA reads TGTGCCAGCAGTCCGGGACAGTGGTACGAGCAGTACTTC. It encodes CASSPGQWYEQYF.

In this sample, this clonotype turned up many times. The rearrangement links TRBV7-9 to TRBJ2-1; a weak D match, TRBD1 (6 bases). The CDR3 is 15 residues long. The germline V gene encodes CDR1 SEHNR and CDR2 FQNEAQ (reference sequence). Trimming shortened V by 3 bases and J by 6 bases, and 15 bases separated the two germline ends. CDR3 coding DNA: TGTGCCAGCAGCTTGGGCCGGGACATAGGCAATGAGCAGTTCTTC. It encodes CASSLGRDIGNEQFF.

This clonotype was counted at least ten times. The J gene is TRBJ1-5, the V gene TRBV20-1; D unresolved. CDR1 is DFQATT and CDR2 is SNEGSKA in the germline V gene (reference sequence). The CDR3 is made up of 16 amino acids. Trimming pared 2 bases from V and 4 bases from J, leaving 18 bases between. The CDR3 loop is CSARYLGDTRNQPQHF. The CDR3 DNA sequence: TGCAGTGCTAGATATTTAGGAGACACCCGGAATCAGCCCCAGCATTTT.

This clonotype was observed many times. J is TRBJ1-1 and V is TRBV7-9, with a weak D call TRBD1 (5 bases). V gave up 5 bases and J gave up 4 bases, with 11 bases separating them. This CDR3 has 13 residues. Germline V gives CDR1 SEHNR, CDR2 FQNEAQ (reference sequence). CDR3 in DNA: TGTGCCAGCAGCGGGACCCTGGGCACTGAAGCTTTCTTT. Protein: CASSGTLGTEAFF.

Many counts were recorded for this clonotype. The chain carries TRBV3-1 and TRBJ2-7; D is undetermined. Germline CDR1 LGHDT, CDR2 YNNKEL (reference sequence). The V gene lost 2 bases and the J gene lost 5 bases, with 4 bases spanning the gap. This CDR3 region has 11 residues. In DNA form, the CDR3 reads TGTGCCAGCAGCCAACTAGACGAGCAGTACTTC. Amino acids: CASSQLDEQYF.

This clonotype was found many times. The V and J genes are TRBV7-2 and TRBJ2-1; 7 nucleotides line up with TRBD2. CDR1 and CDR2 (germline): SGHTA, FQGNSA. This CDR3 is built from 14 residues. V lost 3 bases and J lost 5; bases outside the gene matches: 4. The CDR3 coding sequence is TGTGCCAGCAGCTTCATCCTAGCGGACAATGAGCAGTTCTTC. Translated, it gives CASSFILADNEQFF. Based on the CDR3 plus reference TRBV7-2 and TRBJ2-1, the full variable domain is GAGVSQSPSNKVTEKGKDVELRCDPISGHTALYWYRQSLGQGLEFLIYFQGNSAPDKSGLPSDRFSAERTGGSVSTLTIQRTQQEDSAVYLCASSFILADNEQFFGPGTRLTVL.

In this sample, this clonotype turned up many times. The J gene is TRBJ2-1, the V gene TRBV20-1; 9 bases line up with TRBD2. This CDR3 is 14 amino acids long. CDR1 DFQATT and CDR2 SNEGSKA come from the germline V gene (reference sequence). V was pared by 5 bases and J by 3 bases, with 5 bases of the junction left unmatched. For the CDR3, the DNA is TGCAGTGCTTGGCTAGCGGGGAACTACAATGAGCAGTTCTTC. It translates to CSAWLAGNYNEQFF.

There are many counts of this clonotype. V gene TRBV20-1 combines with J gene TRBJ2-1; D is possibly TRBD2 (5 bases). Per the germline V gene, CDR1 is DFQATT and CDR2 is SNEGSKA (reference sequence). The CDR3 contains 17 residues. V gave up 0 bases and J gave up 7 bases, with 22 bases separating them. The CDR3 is CSARDLPGSGFMNEQFF. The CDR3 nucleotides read TGCAGTGCTAGAGACCTCCCGGGGAGCGGATTTATGAATGAGCAGTTCTTC.

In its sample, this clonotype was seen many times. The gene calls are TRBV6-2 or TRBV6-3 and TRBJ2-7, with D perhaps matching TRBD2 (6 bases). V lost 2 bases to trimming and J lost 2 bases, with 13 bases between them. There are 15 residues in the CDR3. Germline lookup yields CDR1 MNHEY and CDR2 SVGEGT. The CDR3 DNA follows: TGTGCCAGCAGTTACCGGGTGCCGGGGGCCTACGAGCAGTACTTC. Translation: CASSYRVPGAYEQYF.

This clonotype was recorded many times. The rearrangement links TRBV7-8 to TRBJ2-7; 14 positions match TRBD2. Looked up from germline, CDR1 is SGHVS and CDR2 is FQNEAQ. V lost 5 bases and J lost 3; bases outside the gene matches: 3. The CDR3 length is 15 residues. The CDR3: CASSPGTSGSYEQYF. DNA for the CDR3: TGTGCCAGCAGCCCTGGGACTAGCGGGAGCTACGAGCAGTACTTC.

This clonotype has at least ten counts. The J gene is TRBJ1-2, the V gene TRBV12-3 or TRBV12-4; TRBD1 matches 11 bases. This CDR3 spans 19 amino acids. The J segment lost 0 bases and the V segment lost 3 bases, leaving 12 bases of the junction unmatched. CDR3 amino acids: CASSFYPGTGGVSNYGYTF. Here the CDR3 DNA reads TGTGCCAGCAGTTTTTACCCGGGGACAGGGGGAGTATCTAACTATGGCTACACCTTC.

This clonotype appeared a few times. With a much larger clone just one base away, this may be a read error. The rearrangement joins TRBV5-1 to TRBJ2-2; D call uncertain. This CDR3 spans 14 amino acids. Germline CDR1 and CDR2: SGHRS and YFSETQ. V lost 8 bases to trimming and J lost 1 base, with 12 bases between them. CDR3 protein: CARRVRMNTGELFF. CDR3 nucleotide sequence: TGCGCCAGAAGGGTGAGAATGAACACCGGGGAGCTGTTTTTT.

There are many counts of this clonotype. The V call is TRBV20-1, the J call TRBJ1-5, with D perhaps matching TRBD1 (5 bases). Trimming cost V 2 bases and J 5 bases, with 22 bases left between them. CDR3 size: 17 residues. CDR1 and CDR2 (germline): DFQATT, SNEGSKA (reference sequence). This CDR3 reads CSARPSDSRNYYQPQHF. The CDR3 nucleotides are TGCAGTGCTAGACCTTCAGACAGTCGGAATTACTATCAGCCCCAGCATTTT.

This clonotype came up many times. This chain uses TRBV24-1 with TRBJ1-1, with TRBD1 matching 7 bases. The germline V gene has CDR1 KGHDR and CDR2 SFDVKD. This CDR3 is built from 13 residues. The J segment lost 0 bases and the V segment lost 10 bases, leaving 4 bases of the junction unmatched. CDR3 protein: CATRQGMNTEAFF. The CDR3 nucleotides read TGTGCCACGCGACAGGGAATGAACACTGAAGCTTTCTTT.

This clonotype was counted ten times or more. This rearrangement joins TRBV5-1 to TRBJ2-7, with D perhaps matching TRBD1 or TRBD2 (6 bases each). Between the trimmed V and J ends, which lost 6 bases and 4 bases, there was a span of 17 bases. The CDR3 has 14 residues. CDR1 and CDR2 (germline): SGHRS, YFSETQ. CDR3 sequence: CASTPQEGGYEQYF. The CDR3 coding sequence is TGCGCCAGCACGCCCCAGGAGGGGGGATACGAGCAGTACTTC.

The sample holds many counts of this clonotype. The CDR3 sequence: CSARDGDRLQPQHF. The CDR3 DNA sequence: TGCAGTGCTAGAGATGGGGACAGGCTACAGCCCCAGCATTTT. The chain combines TRBV20-1 with TRBJ1-5; TRBD1 matches 8 bases. The CDR3 sequence is 14 residues long. V lost 0 bases to trimming and J lost 7 bases; unmatched junction nucleotides: 5. The germline V gene has CDR1 DFQATT and CDR2 SNEGSKA (reference sequence).

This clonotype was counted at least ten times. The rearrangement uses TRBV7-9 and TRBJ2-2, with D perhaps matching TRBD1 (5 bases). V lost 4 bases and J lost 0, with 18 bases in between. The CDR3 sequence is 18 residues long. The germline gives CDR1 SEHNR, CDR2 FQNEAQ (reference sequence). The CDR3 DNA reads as TGTGCCAGCAGCTCACAAGGGGCCCGTACCTCGAACACCGGGGAGCTGTTTTTT. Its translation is CASSSQGARTSNTGELFF.